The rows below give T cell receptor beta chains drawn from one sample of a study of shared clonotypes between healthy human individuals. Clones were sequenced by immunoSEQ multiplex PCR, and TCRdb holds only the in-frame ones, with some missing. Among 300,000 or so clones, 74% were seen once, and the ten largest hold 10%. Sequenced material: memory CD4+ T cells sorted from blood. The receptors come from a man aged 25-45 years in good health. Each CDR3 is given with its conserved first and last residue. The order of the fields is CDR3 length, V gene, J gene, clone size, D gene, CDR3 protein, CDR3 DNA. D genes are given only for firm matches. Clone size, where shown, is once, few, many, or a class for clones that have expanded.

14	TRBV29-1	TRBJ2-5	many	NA	CSVGQGGAVETQYF	TGCAGCGTCGGACAGGGAGGGGCCGTGGAGACCCAGTACTTC
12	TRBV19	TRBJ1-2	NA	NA	CASSSPPGGYTF	TGTGCCAGTAGTTCCCCGCCTGGAGGCTACACCTTC
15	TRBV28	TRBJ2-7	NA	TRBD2	CASSLGLAGHYEQYF	TGTGCCAGCAGTTTGGGACTAGCGGGACACTACGAGCAGTACTTC
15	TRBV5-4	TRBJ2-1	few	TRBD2	CASSLSGRGSDEQFF	TGTGCCAGCAGCTTGAGCGGGAGGGGGAGTGATGAGCAGTTCTTC
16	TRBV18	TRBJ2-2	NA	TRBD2	CASSPQSGRYTGELFF	TGTGCCAGCTCACCACAGAGCGGGAGATATACCGGGGAGCTGTTTTTT
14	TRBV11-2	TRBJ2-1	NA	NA	CASSLNRARGEQFF	TGTGCCAGCAGCTTAAATCGGGCGCGGGGTGAGCAGTTCTTC
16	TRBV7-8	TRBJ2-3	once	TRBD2	CASTRDSGRQTDTQYF	TGTGCCAGCACCCGGGATAGCGGGAGGCAAACAGATACGCAGTATTTT
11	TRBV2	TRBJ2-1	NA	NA	CASSQDNEQFF	TGTGCCAGCAGCCAGGACAATGAGCAGTTCTTC
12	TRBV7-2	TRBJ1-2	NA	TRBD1	CASSLQGAGYTF	TGTGCCAGCAGCTTGCAGGGGGCTGGCTACACCTTC
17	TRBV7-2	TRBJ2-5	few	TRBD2	CASSFGFSGVTKETQYF	TGTGCCAGCAGCTTTGGATTTAGCGGGGTGACTAAAGAGACCCAGTACTTC
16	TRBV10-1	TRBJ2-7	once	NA	CASSDKAAASTYEQYF	TGCGCCAGCAGTGATAAAGCGGCGGCGTCGACCTACGAGCAGTACTTC
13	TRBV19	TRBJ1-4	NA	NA	CASSIRQNEKLFF	TGTGCCAGTAGTATAAGACAGAATGAAAAACTGTTTTTT
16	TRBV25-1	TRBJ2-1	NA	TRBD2	CASSFGLAGARNEQFF	TGTGCCAGCAGTTTCGGACTAGCGGGAGCGAGAAATGAGCAGTTCTTC
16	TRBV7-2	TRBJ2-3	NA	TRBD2	CASSAGSGRATDTQYF	TGTGCCAGCAGCGCCGGTAGCGGGAGGGCGACAGATACGCAGTATTTT
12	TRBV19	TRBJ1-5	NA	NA	CASSLLDQPQHF	TGTGCCAGTAGTCTACTTGATCAGCCCCAGCATTTT
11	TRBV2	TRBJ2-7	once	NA	CASSFGGEQYF	TGTGCCAGCTCTTTCGGGGGCGAGCAGTACTTC
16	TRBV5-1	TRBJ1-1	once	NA	CASSLGLGAEDTEAFF	TGCGCCAGCAGCTTGGGGCTAGGGGCGGAGGACACTGAAGCTTTCTTT
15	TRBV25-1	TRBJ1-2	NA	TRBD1	CASSEYKDRGHGYTF	TGTGCCAGCAGTGAATATAAAGACAGGGGGCATGGCTACACCTTC
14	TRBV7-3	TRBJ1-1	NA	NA	CASSLISANTEAFF	TGTGCCAGCAGCTTAATATCAGCGAACACTGAAGCTTTCTTT
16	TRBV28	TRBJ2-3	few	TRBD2	CASSSSSGTSTDTQYF	TGTGCCAGCAGTTCCTCTAGCGGAACAAGCACAGATACGCAGTATTTT
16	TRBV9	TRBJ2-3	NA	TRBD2	CASSGTSGRSTDTQYF	TGTGCCAGCAGCGGGACTAGCGGGAGGTCCACAGATACGCAGTATTTT
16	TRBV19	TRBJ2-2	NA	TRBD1	CASSRRTGPNTGELFF	TGTGCCAGTAGTAGACGGACAGGGCCGAACACCGGGGAGCTGTTTTTT
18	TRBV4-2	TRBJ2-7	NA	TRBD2	CASSQTGRLAGQTYEQYF	TGTGCCAGCAGCCAAACTGGGAGGCTAGCGGGCCAAACCTACGAGCAGTACTTC
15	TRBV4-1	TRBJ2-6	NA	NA	CASKGVGSGANVLTF	TGCGCCAGCAAGGGGGTCGGCTCTGGGGCCAACGTCCTGACTTTC
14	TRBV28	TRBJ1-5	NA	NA	CASSLLGSNQPQHF	TGTGCCAGCAGTTTATTGGGTAGCAATCAGCCCCAGCATTTT
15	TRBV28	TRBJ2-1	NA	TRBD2	CASTETSGSHNEQFF	TGTGCCAGCACCGAGACTAGCGGGAGCCACAATGAGCAGTTCTTC
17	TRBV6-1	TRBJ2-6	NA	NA	CASSEVGGHSGANVLTF	TGTGCCAGCAGTGAAGTGGGAGGTCACTCTGGGGCCAACGTCCTGACTTTC
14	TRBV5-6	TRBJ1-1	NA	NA	CASSPLEVNTEAFF	TGTGCCAGCAGCCCCTTGGAAGTGAACACTGAAGCTTTCTTT
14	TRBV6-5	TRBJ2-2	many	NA	CASSYAPGAGELFF	TGTGCCAGCAGTTACGCGCCGGGTGCCGGGGAGCTGTTTTTT
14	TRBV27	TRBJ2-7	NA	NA	CASSLFMRPYEQYF	TGTGCCAGCAGTTTATTCATGCGGCCCTACGAGCAGTACTTC
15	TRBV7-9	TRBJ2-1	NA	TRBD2	CASSLTGLAYDEQFF	TGTGCCAGCAGCTTAACCGGACTAGCGTACGATGAGCAGTTCTTC
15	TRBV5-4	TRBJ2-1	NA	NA	CASSSPGDSYNEQFF	TGTGCCAGCAGCTCCCCGGGGGATTCCTACAATGAGCAGTTCTTC
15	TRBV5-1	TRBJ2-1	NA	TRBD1	CASSIGTDFYNEQFF	TGCGCCAGCAGCATCGGGACAGATTTTTACAATGAGCAGTTCTTC
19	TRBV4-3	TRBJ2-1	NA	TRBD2	CASSQSGGTAGVSYNEQFF	TGCGCCAGCAGCCAAAGTGGTGGTACAGCGGGAGTCTCCTACAATGAGCAGTTCTTC
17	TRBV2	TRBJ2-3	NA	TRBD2	CASSGRLIAGGTDTQYF	TGTGCCAGCAGTGGTCGTTTGATAGCGGGGGGTACAGATACGCAGTATTTT
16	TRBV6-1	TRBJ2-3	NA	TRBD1	CASSASTGQMGDTQYF	TGTGCCAGCAGTGCCTCGACAGGGCAGATGGGTGATACGCAGTATTTT
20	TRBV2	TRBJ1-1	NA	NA	CASRPWEVGDQVGAMLEAFF	TGTGCCAGCAGGCCCTGGGAGGTTGGGGATCAAGTTGGGGCGATGTTGGAAGCTTTCTTT
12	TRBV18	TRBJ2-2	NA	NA	CASSPEGGELFF	TGTGCCAGCTCCCCCGAAGGCGGGGAGCTGTTTTTT
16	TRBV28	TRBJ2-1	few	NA	CASSSATSSSYNEQFF	TGTGCCAGCAGCTCTGCCACATCCAGCTCCTACAATGAGCAGTTCTTC
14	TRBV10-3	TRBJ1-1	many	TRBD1	CAISPTGYDTEAFF	TGTGCCATCAGCCCGACAGGGTATGACACTGAAGCTTTCTTT